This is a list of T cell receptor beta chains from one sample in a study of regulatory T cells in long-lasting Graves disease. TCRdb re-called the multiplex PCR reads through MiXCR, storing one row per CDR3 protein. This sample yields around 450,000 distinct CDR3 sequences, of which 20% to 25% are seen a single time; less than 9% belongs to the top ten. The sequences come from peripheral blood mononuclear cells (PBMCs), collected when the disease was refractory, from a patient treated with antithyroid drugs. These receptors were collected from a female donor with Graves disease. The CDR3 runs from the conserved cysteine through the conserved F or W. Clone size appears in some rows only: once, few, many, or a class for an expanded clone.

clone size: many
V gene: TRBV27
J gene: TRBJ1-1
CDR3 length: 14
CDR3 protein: CASSSQGAYTEAFF

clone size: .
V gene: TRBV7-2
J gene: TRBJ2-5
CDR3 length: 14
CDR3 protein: CASSLTYITETQYF

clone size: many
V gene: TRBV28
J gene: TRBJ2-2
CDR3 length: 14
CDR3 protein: CASRTGLSTGELFF

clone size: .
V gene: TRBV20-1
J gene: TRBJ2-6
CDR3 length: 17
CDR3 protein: CSAGGFQESSGANVLTF

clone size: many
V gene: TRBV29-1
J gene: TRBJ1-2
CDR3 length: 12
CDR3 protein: CSGGEFGYGYTF

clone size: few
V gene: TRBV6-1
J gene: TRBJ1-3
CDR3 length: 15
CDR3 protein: CASRQDRTSGNTIYF

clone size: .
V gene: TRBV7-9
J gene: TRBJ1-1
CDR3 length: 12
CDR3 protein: CASSLGHVEAFF

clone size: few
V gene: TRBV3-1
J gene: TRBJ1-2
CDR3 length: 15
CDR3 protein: CASSQDWTSDYGYTF

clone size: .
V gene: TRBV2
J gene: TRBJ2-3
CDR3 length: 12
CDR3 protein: CASRGGSDTQYF

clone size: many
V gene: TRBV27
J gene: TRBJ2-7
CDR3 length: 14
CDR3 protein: CASSLRQSSYEQYF

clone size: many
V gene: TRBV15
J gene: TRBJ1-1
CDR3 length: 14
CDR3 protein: CATSRDRQGGEAFF

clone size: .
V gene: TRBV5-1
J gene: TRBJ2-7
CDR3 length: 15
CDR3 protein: CARLVRGTGCDEQYF

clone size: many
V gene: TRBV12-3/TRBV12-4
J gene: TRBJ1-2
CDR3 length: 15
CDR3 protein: CASSWAGTGDHGYTF

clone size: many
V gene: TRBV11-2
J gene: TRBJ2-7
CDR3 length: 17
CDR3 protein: CASSSSIATVRAYEQYF

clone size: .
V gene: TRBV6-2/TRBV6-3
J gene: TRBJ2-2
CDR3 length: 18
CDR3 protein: CASSYSWGHQGNTGELFF

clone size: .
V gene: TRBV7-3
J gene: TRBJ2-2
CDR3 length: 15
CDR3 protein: CASSLWGLSTTELFF

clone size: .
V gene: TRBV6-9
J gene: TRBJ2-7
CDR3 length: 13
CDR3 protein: CASSANRGYEQYF

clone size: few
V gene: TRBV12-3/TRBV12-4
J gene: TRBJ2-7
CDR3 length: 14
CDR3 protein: CASSLATQWGEQYF

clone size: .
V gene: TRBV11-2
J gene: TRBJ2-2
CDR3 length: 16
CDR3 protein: CASSSVWREKTGELFF

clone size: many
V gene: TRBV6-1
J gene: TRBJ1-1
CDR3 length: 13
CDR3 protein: CASRTRQRAEAFF

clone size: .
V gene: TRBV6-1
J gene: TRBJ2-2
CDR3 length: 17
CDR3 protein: CASSRGSGTGATGELFF

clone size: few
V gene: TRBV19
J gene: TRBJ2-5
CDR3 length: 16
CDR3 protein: CASSPRGGALQETQYF

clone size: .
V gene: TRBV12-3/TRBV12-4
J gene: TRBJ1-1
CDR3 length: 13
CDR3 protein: CASRDYLLSGAFF

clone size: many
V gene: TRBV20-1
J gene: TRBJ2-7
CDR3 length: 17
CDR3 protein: CSAPSGLAGDRAREQYF

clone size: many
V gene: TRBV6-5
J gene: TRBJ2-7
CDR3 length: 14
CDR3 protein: CASSWDRGRGEQYF

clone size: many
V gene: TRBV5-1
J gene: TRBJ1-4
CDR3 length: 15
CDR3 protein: CASSFTQGQREKLFF

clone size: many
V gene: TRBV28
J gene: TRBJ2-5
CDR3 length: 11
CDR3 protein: CASTERETQYF

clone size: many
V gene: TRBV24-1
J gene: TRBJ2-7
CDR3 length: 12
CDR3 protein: CATSENNYEQYF

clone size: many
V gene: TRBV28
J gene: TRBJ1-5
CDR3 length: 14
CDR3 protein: CASSRTGINQPQHF

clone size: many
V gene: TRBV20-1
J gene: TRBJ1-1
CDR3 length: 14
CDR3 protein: CSAEDNGTTFEAFF

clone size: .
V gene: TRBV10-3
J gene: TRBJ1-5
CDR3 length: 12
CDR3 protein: CACSGSDQPQHF

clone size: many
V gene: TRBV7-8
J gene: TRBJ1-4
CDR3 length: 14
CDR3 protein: CASSNQGLWEKLFF

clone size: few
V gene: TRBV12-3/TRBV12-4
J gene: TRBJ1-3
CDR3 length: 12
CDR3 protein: CASSYQGNTIYF

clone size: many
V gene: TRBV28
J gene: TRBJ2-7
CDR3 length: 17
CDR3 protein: CASSFFRTSGVPYEQYF

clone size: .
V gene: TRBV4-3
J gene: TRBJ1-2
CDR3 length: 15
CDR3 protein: CASSQEGQSFYGYTF

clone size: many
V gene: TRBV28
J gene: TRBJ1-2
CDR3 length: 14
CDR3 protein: CASSSGQTPYGYTF

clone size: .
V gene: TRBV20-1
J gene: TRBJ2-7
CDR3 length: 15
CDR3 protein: CSARDRGASSYEQYF

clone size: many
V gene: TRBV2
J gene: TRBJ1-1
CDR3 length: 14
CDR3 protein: CASSGGSRDTEAFF

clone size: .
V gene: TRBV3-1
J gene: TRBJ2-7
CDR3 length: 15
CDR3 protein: CASSPGRSNIYEQYF

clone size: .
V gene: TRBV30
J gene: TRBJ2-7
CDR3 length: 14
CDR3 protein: CAWTRLAAPYEQYF

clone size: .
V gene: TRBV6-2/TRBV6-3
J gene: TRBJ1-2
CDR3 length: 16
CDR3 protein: CASSPLKGQPNYGYTF